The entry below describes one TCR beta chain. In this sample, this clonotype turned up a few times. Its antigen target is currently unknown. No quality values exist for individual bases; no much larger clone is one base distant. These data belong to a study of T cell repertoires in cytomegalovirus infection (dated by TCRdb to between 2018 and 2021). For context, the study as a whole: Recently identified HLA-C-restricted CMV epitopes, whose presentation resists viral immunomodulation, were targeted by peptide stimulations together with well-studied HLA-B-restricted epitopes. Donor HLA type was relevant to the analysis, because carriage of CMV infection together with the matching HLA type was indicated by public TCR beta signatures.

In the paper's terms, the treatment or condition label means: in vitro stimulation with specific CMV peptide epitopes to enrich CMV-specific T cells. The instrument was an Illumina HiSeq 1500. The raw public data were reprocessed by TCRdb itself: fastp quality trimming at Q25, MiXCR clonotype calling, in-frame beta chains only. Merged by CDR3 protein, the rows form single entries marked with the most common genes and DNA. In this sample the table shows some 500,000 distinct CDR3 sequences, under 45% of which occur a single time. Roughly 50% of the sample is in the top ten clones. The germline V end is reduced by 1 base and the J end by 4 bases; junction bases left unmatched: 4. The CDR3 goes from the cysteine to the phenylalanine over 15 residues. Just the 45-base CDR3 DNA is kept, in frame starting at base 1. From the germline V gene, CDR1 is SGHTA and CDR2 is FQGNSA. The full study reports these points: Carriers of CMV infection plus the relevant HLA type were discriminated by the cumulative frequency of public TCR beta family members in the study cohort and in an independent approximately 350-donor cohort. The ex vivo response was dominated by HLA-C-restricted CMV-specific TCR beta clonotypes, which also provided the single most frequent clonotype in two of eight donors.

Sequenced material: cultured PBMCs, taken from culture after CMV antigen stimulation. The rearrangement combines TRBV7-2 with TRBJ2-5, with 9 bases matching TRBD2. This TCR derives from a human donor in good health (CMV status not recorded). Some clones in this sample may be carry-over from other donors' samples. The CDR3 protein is CASSLGGRAVETQYF. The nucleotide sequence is TGTGCCAGCAGCTTAGGCGGGAGGGCCGTAGAGACCCAGTACTTC.